This paragraph covers one TCR beta chain sequence. This clone appeared a single time. Its antigen specificity is not known. No per-base quality is available; no much larger clone lies one base away. Deep TCRbeta sequencing was performed with the immunoSEQ platform. The original methods were these. For further analysis, only productive rearrangements were exported from the immunoSEQ Analyzer. T cell phenotypes were assigned to bulk TCRbeta clonotypes by matching the clonotypes to single-cell RNA+TCR-seq clones with the same TCRbeta sequence. Clone enrichment in tumor was calculated as tumor frequency divided by PBMC frequency from bulk TCR sequencing. TCRs were grouped by GLIPH into specificity groups, defined as clusters of distinct TCRs likely recognizing common antigens via shared CDR3 motifs. TCRdb limited this immuneACCESS table to in-frame rearrangements with V and J called. A share of clones is missing; checked studies link under half to unresolved V genes, and the rest is unexplained. V and J calls and clone size follow that table, whereas D and trimming were derived from the DNA. The sample yields 60,000 or so clones; about 80% were counted once. The top ten constitute over 10% of the sample.

These data belong to a study of T cells in tumors after PD-1 blockade (dated by TCRdb to about 2019). Study-wide context: Patients with prior checkpoint blockade, systemic immunosuppressant use, or recent radiotherapy or other anti-cancer therapy within 4 weeks were excluded. Patients were treated with either pembrolizumab 200 mg every 3 weeks or cemiplimab 350 mg every 2 weeks. Ongoing daily vismodegib 150 mg was also given to a subset of patients during anti-PD-1 treatment. On average, peripheral blood samples had roughly 120,000 TCR templates (range roughly 24,000-257,772) and 35,000 to 40,000 unique clonotypes. The study performed paired single-cell RNA and TCR sequencing on site-matched tumors from BCC or SCC patients before and after anti-PD-1 therapy. To compare clonotypes in blood and tumor, bulk TCR sequencing was done on 10 peripheral blood samples taken from four or five patients. RECIST version 1.1 was the standard used to evaluate clinical response. Results the study describes overall, beyond this receptor: Roughly 40% of the TCR clonotypes from tumors also showed up in blood, and some novel exhausted tumor clones were present in pre-treatment blood, which suggests peripheral recruitment. Where the novel T cell clones came from was not determined, and possible sources could include lymphoid organs or rare unexpanded clones inside the tumor or in the tumor periphery.

Via the germline V gene, CDR1 is ENHRY and CDR2 SYGVKD. CDR3 length: 13 amino acids, cysteine to phenylalanine. CDR3 DNA only is kept here, 39 bases in frame from base 1. A distance of 11 bases separates the germline ends of V and J, which lose 6 bases and 3 bases respectively. The time point label on this specimen signifies: before anti-PD-1 therapy. Genomic DNA extracted from tumor biopsies or peripheral blood was used for bulk TCRbeta sequencing, with input ranging from about 616 ng to 6,500 ng. Histologically proven advanced or metastatic basal or squamous cell carcinoma was present in all patients, all of whom were poor candidates for surgical resection. Of the ten or so patients making up the basal cell carcinoma cohort, seven or eight underwent bulk tumor TCR sequencing.

The source of this sequence is a human donor with basal cell carcinoma. The sequenced sample was PBMCs, obtained before anti-PD-1 treatment. The chain is assembled from TRBV10-3 and TRBJ1-1; TRBD1 is possibly the D segment (5 matching bases). The bases read TGTGCCATCAGACAGGAGGGTTACACTGAAGCTTTCTTT. Translated, it reads CAIRQEGYTEAFF.